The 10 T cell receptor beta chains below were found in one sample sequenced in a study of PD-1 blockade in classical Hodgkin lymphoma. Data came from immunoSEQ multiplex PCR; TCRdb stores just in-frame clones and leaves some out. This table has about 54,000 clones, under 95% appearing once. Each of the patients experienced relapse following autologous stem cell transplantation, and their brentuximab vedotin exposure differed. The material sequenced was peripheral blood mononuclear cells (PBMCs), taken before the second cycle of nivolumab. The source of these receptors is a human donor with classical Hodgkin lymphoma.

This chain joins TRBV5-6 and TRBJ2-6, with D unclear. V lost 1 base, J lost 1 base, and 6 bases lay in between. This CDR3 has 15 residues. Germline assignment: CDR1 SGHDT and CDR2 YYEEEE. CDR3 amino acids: CASSLIVSGANVLTF. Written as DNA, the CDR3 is TGTGCCAGCAGCTTGATAGTTTCTGGGGCCAACGTCCTGACTTTC.

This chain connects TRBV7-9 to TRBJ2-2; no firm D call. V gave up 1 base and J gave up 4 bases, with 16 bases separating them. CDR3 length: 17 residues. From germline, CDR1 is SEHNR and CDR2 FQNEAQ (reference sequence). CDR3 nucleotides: TGTGCCAGCAGCTTAGGAGACACAAAAGACCCCACCGGGGAGCTGTTTTTT. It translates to CASSLGDTKDPTGELFF.

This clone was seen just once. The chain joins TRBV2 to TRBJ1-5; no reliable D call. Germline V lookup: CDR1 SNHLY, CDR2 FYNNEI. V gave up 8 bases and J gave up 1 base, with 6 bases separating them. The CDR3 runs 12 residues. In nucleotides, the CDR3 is TGTGCCAGCGGGTCGAGCAATCAGCCCCAGCATTTT. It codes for CASGSSNQPQHF.

The CDR3 DNA is TGTGCCAGCAGCCAAGGGGACAGGGTCTGGTCACCCCTCCACTTT. Translation: CASSQGDRVWSPLHF. The chain recombines TRBV6-5 with TRBJ1-6; 9 bases are a match to TRBD1. CDR1 and CDR2 from the germline V gene are MNHEY and SVGAGI. The CDR3 covers 15 residues. V was clipped by 6 bases and J by 10 bases; unmatched bases: 10.

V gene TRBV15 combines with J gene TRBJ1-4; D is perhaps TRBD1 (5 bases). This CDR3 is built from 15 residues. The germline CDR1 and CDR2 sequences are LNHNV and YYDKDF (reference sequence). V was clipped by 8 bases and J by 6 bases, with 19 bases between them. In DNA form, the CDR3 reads TGTGCCACCGGATTGGAGGGACGGACCCATGAAAAACTGTTTTTT. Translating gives CATGLEGRTHEKLFF.

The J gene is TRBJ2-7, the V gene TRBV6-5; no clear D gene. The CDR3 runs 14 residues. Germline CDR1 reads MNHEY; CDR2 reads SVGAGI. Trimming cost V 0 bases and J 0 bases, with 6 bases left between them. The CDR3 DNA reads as TGTGCCAGCAGTTACTCAAGTTCCTCCTACGAGCAGTACTTC. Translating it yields CASSYSSSSYEQYF.

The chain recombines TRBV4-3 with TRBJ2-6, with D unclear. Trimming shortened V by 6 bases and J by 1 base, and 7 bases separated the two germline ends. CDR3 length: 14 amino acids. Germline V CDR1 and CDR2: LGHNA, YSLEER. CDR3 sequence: CASSVESGANVLTF. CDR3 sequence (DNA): TGCGCCAGCAGTGTCGAGTCTGGGGCCAACGTCCTGACTTTC.

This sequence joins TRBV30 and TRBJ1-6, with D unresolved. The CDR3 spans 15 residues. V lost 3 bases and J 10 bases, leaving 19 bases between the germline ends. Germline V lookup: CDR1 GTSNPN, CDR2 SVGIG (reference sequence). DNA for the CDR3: TGTGCCTGGAGAGAGGAGGCCCGGGAATTATCACCCCTCCACTTT. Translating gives CAWREEARELSPLHF.

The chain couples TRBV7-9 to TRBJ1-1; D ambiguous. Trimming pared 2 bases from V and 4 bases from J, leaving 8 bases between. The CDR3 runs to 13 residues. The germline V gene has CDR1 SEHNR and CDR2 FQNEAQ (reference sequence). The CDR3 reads CASSLILTTEAFF. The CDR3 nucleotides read TGTGCCAGCAGCTTAATCTTAACCACTGAAGCTTTCTTT.

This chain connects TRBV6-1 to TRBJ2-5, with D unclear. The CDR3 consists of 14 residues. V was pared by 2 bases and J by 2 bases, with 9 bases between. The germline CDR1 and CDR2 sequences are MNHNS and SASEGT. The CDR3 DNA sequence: TGTGCCAGCAGTGAACCCGGACGGCAAGAGACCCAGTACTTC. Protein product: CASSEPGRQETQYF.